The 19 T cell receptor beta chains listed next were all sequenced from one sample in a study of technical replicates of blood from several donors. Libraries were prepared by immunoSEQ multiplex PCR; TCRdb keeps only in-frame clonotypes and omits some of them. The sample consists of approximately 79,000 clones, 95% to 97% of them appearing once. The sequenced sample consisted of T cells isolated from PBMCs. Receptors originate from a human donor in good health.

The CDR3 region has the DNA TGTGCCAGCATCGGGCTAGCGGGAGGGCCGAGCACAGATACGCAGTATTTT. Protein: CASIGLAGGPSTDTQYF. V gene TRBV27 combines with J gene TRBJ2-3; 12 bases fit TRBD2. This CDR3 has 17 amino acids. CDR1 and CDR2 from the germline V gene are MNHEY and SMNVEV (reference sequence). The ends lost 7 bases at V and 0 bases at J; junction bases unmatched: 8.

The chain has TRBV6-5 and TRBJ1-2, with D perhaps TRBD1 (5 bases). The germline V and J ends were trimmed by 7 bases and 6 bases, with 15 bases remaining between them. The CDR3 has 13 amino acids. Germline CDR1 is MNHEY and CDR2 is SVGAGI. The CDR3 nucleotides read TGTGCCAGCAATTCAGGGTTTATGGATGGCTACACCTTC. It codes for CASNSGFMDGYTF.

The chain recombines TRBV7-9 with TRBJ2-7, with D possibly being TRBD1 (5 bases). Germline V CDR1 and CDR2: SEHNR, FQNEAQ (reference sequence). Trimming pared 5 bases from V and 7 bases from J, leaving 15 bases between. The CDR3 length is 13 residues. The CDR3 nucleotides read TGTGCCAGCAGCACCGGGCCAGGGAAGGAGCAGTACTTC. It specifies CASSTGPGKEQYF.

J is TRBJ2-2 and V is TRBV27; D gene ambiguous. Germline V gives CDR1 MNHEY, CDR2 SMNVEV (reference sequence). The CDR3 has 13 residues. Trimming took off 1 base at V and 6 bases at J, with 6 bases between the two ends. For the CDR3, the DNA is TGTGCCAGCAGTTTATATGTCGCCGGGGAGCTGTTTTTT. It encodes CASSLYVAGELFF.

The chain uses TRBV2 and TRBJ2-3; D is perhaps TRBD1 (6 bases). The CDR3 sequence is 14 residues long. CDR1 is SNHLY, CDR2 FYNNEI, per germline. V was clipped by 2 bases and J by 4 bases, with 10 bases between them. CDR3 amino acids: CASSEQGLADTQYF. The CDR3 coding sequence is TGTGCCAGCAGTGAACAGGGGCTCGCAGATACGCAGTATTTT.

The rearrangement uses TRBV28 and TRBJ2-1; tentative D call: TRBD1 (6 bases). The CDR3 sequence is 12 residues long. Germline values: CDR1 MDHEN, CDR2 SYDVKM. Deletions cut 9 bases from V and 5 bases from J, with 11 bases between. The DNA of the CDR3 is TGTGCCAGTGGGACACCTAACAATGAGCAGTTCTTC. It yields the protein CASGTPNNEQFF.

The chain is built from TRBV6-5 and TRBJ2-7, with TRBD2 identical over 9 bases. J gave up 4 bases and V 3 bases, and 7 bases lay outside the gene matches. CDR1 MNHEY and CDR2 SVGAGI come from the germline V gene. This CDR3 has 15 amino acids. The CDR3 nucleotides read TGTGCCAGCAGTTATGGGCGGGAGGGCCTATACGAGCAGTACTTC. Its protein product is CASSYGREGLYEQYF.

The chain employs TRBV7-2 and TRBJ2-5; 9 bases agree with TRBD2. V shed 3 bases and J 5 bases; nucleotides not matched to a gene: 7. The CDR3 runs 15 residues. The V gene's germline CDR1 is SGHTA and CDR2 FQGNSA. CDR3 residues: CASSLGLAGSETQYF. The CDR3, as DNA: TGTGCCAGCAGCTTGGGGCTAGCGGGGTCGGAGACCCAGTACTTC.

This chain joins TRBV19 and TRBJ2-1; 8 bases match TRBD2. The CDR3 is made up of 16 amino acids. Germline-derived CDR1 and CDR2 are LNHDA and SQIVND (reference sequence). V lost 2 bases, J lost 7 bases, and 10 bases stayed unmatched. Written as DNA, the CDR3 is TGTGCCAGTAGTATAACACAGCGGGAGCTGGGGAATGAGCAGTTCTTC. It yields the protein CASSITQRELGNEQFF.

V usage is TRBV29-1 and J usage is TRBJ2-5, with 9 bases matching TRBD2. This CDR3 spans 14 amino acids. V shed 8 bases and J 5 bases; nucleotides not matched to a gene: 12. The V gene's germline CDR1 is SQVTM and CDR2 ANQGSEA. The CDR3 DNA sequence: TGCAGCTTGTCGACTAGCGGCCCACGGGAGACCCAGTACTTC. Protein product: CSLSTSGPRETQYF. The full variable domain, with the rest looked up from reference TRBV29-1 and TRBJ2-5, is SAVISQKPSRDICQRGTSLTIQCQVDSQVTMMFWYRQQPGQSLTLIATANQGSEATYESGFVIDKFPISRPNLTFSTLTVSNMSPEDSSIYLCSLSTSGPRETQYFGPGTRLLVL.

This clone was detected only once. The chain carries TRBV28 and TRBJ1-1, with a possible D match to TRBD1 (6 bases). CDR1 and CDR2 (germline): MDHEN, SYDVKM. The V gene lost 6 bases and the J gene lost 6 bases, with 8 bases spanning the gap. The CDR3 is made up of 11 amino acids. CDR3 DNA sequence: TGTGCCAGCAGACAGGGTCCTGAAGCTTTCTTT. This encodes CASRQGPEAFF.

This clone appeared once. The rearrangement uses TRBV5-4 and TRBJ2-5, with TRBD1 matching 7 bases. This CDR3 is 14 amino acids long. CDR1 SGHNT and CDR2 YYREEE come from the germline V gene (reference sequence). V trimming: 3 bases; J trimming: 2 bases; junction bases outside the gene matches: 4. DNA of the CDR3: TGTGCCAGCAGCTCGGGACAGTTACAAGAGACCCAGTACTTC. This encodes CASSSGQLQETQYF.

This clone was seen a single time. The CDR3 loop is CASSSGMINEKLFF. For the CDR3, the DNA is TGTGCCAGCAGTTCGGGGATGATTAATGAAAAACTGTTTTTT. The chain combines TRBV28 with TRBJ1-4, with no clear D. The CDR3 loop spans 14 amino acids. The germline V gene has CDR1 MDHEN and CDR2 SYDVKM. Trimming cost V 4 bases and J 4 bases, with 10 bases left between them.

The chain is built from TRBV14 and TRBJ2-1; TRBD2 might be the D (5 bases). CDR3 length: 16 residues. Germline V gene data show CDR1 as SGHDN and CDR2 as FVKESK. Trimming removed 0 bases at V and 1 base at J, with 10 bases between. The CDR3 reads CASSQEIAQSYNEQFF. The CDR3 DNA sequence: TGTGCCAGCAGCCAAGAGATAGCGCAATCCTACAATGAGCAGTTCTTC.

The chain couples TRBV5-1 to TRBJ1-1; D is ambiguous. The CDR3 loop spans 15 amino acids. V was clipped by 1 base and J by 2 bases, with 12 bases between them. The V gene's germline CDR1 is SGHRS and CDR2 YFSETQ. This chain's CDR3 is CASSLSGPVNTEAFF. The CDR3 DNA reads TGCGCCAGCAGCTTGAGCGGGCCGGTCAACACTGAAGCTTTCTTT.

The chain recombines TRBV27 with TRBJ2-7; TRBD1 matches at 7 bases. Trimming cost V 2 bases and J 8 bases; bases outside gene matches: 6. Per the germline V gene, CDR1 is MNHEY and CDR2 is SMNVEV (reference sequence). CDR3 length: 13 residues. CDR3 region: CASSLGTDKQQYF. CDR3 nucleotide sequence: TGTGCCAGCAGTTTAGGGACAGATAAGCAGCAGTACTTC.

This clone has more than one count but fewer than ten. J is TRBJ1-1 and V is TRBV25-1, with D maybe TRBD1 (5 bases). With 5 bases removed from V and 4 bases from J, the gap between germline ends came to 14 bases. CDR1 and CDR2 (germline): MGHDK, SYGVNS. CDR3 length equals 14 residues. The CDR3 region has the DNA TGTGCCAGCAGTTTTTGGCAGGGTGGCACTGAAGCTTTCTTT. Protein product: CASSFWQGGTEAFF.

The CDR3 loop is CASSQVGQRELGETQYF. The CDR3 DNA is TGCGCCAGCAGCCAAGTGGGTCAGCGGGAGCTCGGGGAGACCCAGTACTTC. The chain links TRBV4-1 to TRBJ2-5; 8 bases match TRBD2. The V and J ends lost 1 base and 5 bases, in that order; junction bases with no gene match: 12. Germline CDR1 and CDR2: MGHRA and YSYEKL. The CDR3 extends over 17 amino acids.

The CDR3 nucleotides are TGCGCCAGCAGCCACATGGACACTACTCTCTCTGGAAACACCATATATTTT. This sequence encodes CASSHMDTTLSGNTIYF. V is TRBV4-1 and J is TRBJ1-3; a weak D match, TRBD1 (5 bases). V dropped 3 bases and J dropped 0 bases, with 15 bases sitting between them. CDR3 length: 17 amino acids. From germline, CDR1 is MGHRA and CDR2 YSYEKL.